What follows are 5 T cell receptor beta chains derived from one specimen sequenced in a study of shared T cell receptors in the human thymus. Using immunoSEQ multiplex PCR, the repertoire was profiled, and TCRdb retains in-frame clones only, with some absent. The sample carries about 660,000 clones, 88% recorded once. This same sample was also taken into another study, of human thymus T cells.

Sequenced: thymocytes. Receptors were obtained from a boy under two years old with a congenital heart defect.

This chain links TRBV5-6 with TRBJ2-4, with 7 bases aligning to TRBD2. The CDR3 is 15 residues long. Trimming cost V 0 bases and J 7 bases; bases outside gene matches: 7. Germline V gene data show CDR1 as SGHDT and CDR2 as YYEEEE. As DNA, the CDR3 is TGTGCCAGCAGCTTGGGAAGCCTCGGGGGGAACATTCAGTACTTC. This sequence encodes CASSLGSLGGNIQYF.

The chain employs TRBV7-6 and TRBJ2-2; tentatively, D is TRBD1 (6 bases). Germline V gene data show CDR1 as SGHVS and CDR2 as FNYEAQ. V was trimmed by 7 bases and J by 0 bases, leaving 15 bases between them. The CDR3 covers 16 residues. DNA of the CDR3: TGTGCCAGCACCCCCAGGGGCTTTACGAACACCGGGGAGCTGTTTTTT. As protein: CASTPRGFTNTGELFF.

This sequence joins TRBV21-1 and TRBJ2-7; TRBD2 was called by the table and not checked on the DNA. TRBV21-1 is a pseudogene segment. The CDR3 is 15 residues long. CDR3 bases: TGTGCCAGCAGCAAGCTAGCGGCTCCCTCCTACGAGCAGTACTTC. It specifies CASSKLAAPSYEQYF.

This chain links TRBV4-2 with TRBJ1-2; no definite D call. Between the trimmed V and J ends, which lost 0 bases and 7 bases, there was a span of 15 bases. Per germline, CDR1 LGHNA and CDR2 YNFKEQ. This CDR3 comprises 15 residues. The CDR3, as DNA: TGTGCCAGCAGCCAAGAAGTCCCTCAGCGGGCTGGCTACACCTTC. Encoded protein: CASSQEVPQRAGYTF.

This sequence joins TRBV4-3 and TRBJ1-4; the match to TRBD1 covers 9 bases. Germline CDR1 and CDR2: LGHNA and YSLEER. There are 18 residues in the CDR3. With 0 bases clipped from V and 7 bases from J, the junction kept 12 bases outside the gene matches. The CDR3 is CASSQERATGGFSEKLFF. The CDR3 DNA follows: TGCGCCAGCAGCCAAGAGAGGGCCACAGGGGGCTTTTCTGAAAAACTGTTTTTT.